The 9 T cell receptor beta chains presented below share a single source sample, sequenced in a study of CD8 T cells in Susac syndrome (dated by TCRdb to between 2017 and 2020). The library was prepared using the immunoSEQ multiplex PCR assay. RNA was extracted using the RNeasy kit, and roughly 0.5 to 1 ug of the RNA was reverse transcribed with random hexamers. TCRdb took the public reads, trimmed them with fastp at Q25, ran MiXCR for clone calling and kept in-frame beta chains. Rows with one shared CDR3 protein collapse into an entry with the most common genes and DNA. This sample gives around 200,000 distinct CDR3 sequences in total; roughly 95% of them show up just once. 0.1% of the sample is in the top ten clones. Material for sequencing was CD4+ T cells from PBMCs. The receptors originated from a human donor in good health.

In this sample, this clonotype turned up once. CDR3 in DNA: TGTGCCAGCAGACAGGGAGCGGGCACAGATACGCAGTATTTT. Protein product: CASRQGAGTDTQYF. V gene TRBV28 combines with J gene TRBJ2-3, with D possibly matching TRBD1 (6 bases). Germline CDR1 and CDR2: MDHEN and SYDVKM. This CDR3 has 14 residues. V was pared by 6 bases and J by 1 base, with 11 bases between.

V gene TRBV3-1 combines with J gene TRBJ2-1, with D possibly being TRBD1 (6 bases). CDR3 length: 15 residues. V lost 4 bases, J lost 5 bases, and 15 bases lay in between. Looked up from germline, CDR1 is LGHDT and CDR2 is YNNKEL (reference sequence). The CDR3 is CASSLQGIRHNEQFF. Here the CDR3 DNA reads TGTGCCAGCAGCCTACAGGGAATTCGGCACAATGAGCAGTTCTTC.

Written as DNA, the CDR3 is TGTGCCACCAGCAGAGGTGGGAGCTCCTACAATGAGCAGTTCTTC. This encodes CATSRGGSSYNEQFF. The chain recombines TRBV15 with TRBJ2-1, with TRBD2 as a possible D gene (5 bases). The CDR3 consists of 15 residues. Between the trimmed V and J ends, which lost 1 base and 0 bases, there was a span of 7 bases. The germline V gene encodes CDR1 LNHNV and CDR2 YYDKDF (reference sequence).

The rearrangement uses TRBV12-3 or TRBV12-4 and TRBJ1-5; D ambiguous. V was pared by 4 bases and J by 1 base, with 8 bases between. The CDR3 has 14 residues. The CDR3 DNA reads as TGTGCCAGCAGTTCGGGGATGAGCAATCAGCCCCAGCATTTT. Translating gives CASSSGMSNQPQHF.

The chain's CDR3 is CASDRVGRPQHF. The CDR3, as DNA: TGTGCCTCGGACAGGGTGGGGCGGCCCCAGCATTTT. The chain joins TRBV6-2 or TRBV6-3 to TRBJ1-5; 8 nucleotides line up with TRBD1. Germline trimming cut 11 bases from V and 9 bases from J; bases unmatched to any gene: 9. The CDR3 extends over 12 amino acids. The germline V gene encodes CDR1 MNHEY and CDR2 SVGEGT.

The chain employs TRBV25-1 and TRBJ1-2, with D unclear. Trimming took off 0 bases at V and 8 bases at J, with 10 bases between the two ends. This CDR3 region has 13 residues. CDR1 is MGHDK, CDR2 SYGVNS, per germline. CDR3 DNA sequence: TGTGCCAGCAGTGAATATAGAGGGTCCGGCTACACCTTC. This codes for CASSEYRGSGYTF.

The CDR3 DNA reads TGCAGTGCTAGGGGAGCCCAAGATTTCACCGGGGAGCTGTTTTTT. Its protein product is CSARGAQDFTGELFF. This chain joins TRBV20-1 and TRBJ2-2; D is perhaps TRBD2 (5 bases). The ends were cut back, 3 bases at V and 4 bases at J, with 15 bases in the middle. Germline V gene data show CDR1 as DFQATT and CDR2 as SNEGSKA (reference sequence). The CDR3 runs 15 residues.

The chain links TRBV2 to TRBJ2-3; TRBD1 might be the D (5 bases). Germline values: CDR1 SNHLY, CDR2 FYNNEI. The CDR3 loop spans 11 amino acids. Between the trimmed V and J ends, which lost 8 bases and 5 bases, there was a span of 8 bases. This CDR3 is CASRREDTQYF. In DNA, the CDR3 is TGTGCCAGCCGCAGGGAAGATACGCAGTATTTT.

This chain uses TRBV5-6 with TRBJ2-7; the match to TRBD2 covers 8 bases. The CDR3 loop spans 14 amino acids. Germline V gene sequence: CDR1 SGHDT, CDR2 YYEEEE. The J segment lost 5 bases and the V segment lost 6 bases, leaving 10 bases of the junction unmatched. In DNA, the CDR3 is TGTGCCAGCACTCTTGGGACTAGGTTGCACGAGCAGTACGTC. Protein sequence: CASTLGTRLHEQYV.